Listed below are T cell receptor beta chains from one sample, sequenced in a study of blood T cell repertoires in COVID-19. TCRdb's copy holds only in-frame clones and misses some; the assay was immunoSEQ multiplex PCR. The repertoire holds 250,000 to 300,000 clones, about 86% seen once, with roughly 13% in the top ten. The source material was peripheral blood. These receptors were collected from a woman aged 70-85 years with COVID-19, enrolled during active disease. Both conserved end residues are part of each CDR3. A D gene is named only where the DNA matches it firmly. Size is omitted from some rows. Given values are once, few, many or a class for expanded clones.

d_call j_call clone_size v_call cdr3_aa cdr3_nt
TRBD2 TRBJ2-3 . TRBV5-4 CASSPQRGGDTQYF TGTGCCAGCAGCCCCCAGCGGGGGGGTGATACGCAGTATTTT
TRBD2 TRBJ2-7 . TRBV13 CASSEGLAGNYEQYF TGTGCCAGCAGCGAGGGACTAGCGGGGAACTACGAGCAGTACTTC
. TRBJ2-4 . TRBV4-1 CASSQPPVNIQYF TGCGCCAGCAGCCAACCCCCTGTGAACATTCAGTACTTC
TRBD1 TRBJ1-2 . TRBV30 CAWSAGTGDYGYTF TGTGCCTGGAGTGCTGGGACAGGGGATTATGGCTACACCTTC
. TRBJ1-1 . TRBV3-1/TRBV3-2 CASSQPGEGTEAFF TGTGCCAGCAGCCAACCGGGGGAGGGCACTGAAGCTTTCTTT
. TRBJ2-7 . TRBV13 CASSPGDSPTYEQYF TGTGCCAGCAGCCCGGGGGACTCCCCCACCTACGAGCAGTACTTC
TRBD1 TRBJ1-1 . TRBV27 CASSFSGTGGAEAFF TGTGCCAGCAGTTTCTCCGGGACAGGGGGCGCTGAAGCTTTCTTT
. TRBJ2-3 . TRBV20-1 CSASRGDTQYF TGCAGTGCTAGTCGAGGGGATACGCAGTATTTT
TRBD1 TRBJ1-4 once TRBV6-5 CASSYSTGIGEKLFF TGTGCCAGCAGTTACTCGACAGGGATAGGTGAAAAACTGTTTTTT
TRBD2 TRBJ2-1 . TRBV7-2 CASSPGGAYNEQFF TGTGCCAGCAGCCCCGGGGGGGCCTACAATGAGCAGTTCTTC
. TRBJ1-4 . TRBV5-1 CASSFAGANEKLFF TGCGCCAGCAGCTTTGCGGGGGCTAATGAAAAACTGTTTTTT
. TRBJ1-1 . TRBV7-9 CASSLEGPWTEAFF TGTGCCAGCAGCTTAGAGGGGCCATGGACTGAAGCTTTCTTT
TRBD1 TRBJ2-7 . TRBV5-1 CASSPSTGGATYEQYF TGCGCCAGCAGCCCTTCGACAGGGGGCGCGACCTACGAGCAGTACTTC
TRBD2 TRBJ2-3 . TRBV28 CASSPGSGGDTQYF TGTGCCAGCAGCCCAGGTAGCGGGGGTGATACGCAGTATTTT